This record concerns one TCR beta chain sequence. Its antigen is still unknown. The sample comes from a study of T cell repertoires in cytomegalovirus infection. About the research overall: Matching HLA type, along with CMV infection, was indicated by public TCR beta signatures. Study results and caveats: Cumulative frequency (of public TCR beta family members) identified carriers of CMV plus the relevant HLA.

The V segment lost 0 bases and the J segment 2 bases; nucleotides outside the gene matches: 1. Germline assignment: CDR1 ENHRY and CDR2 SYGVKD. The length of the CDR3 is 15 residues. TCRdb re-analysed the reads in MiXCR, keeping a single row per CDR3 protein. This table holds 700,000 to 850,000 distinct CDR3 sequences, less than 35% found once. Sequencing used cultured CD8+ T cells from PBMCs, obtained from culture after CMV antigen stimulation. This receptor was taken from a human donor in good health (CMV status not recorded). Some clones in this sample may be carry-over from other donors' samples. This chain links TRBV10-3 with TRBJ1-2; 9 bases map to TRBD1. CDR3: CAISESGQGNYGYTF. The CDR3 nucleotides read TGTGCCATCAGTGAGTCAGGACAGGGGAACTATGGCTACACCTTC.